The T cell receptor beta chain under discussion was sequenced for a study of T cells expressing NK-cell markers. TCRdb re-called the 5' RACE reads; every CDR3 protein appears as one record, without DNA. The sample includes about 450,000 distinct CDR3 sequences. On this clonotype: No antigen is known for it.

The CDR3 runs 14 residues. The germline CDR1 and CDR2 sequences are WSHSY and SAAADI. Whole-study findings and limits: Dominant NKG2C+ clonotypes accounted for roughly 1.0-8% of CD8+ T cells in roughly 6 donors.

The specimen sequenced was blood T cells: a sorted CD56 or NKG2C T cell subset, CD4+ or CD8+ T cells, or bulk PBMC T cells (not recorded which). The chain is built from TRBV10-2 and TRBJ1-1; TCRdb reports TRBD1, a call that lacks DNA to check it against. This clonotype was sampled from a woman aged 18-69 years in good health. Here the CDR3 reads CATDLRDTNTEAFF.